This passage covers 6 T cell receptor beta chains from one sample sequenced in a study of T cell responses to AZD1222 COVID-19 vaccine. Only in-frame clones appear in the TCRdb table, and some are missing; sequencing was by immunoSEQ multiplex PCR. The profile covers over 100,000 clones, with roughly nine tenths appearing a single time and 1.5% to 2% taken by the ten largest. This specimen was peripheral blood, taken on day 0 of AZD1222 vaccination. The receptors were gathered from an adult in good health.

This clone occurred once. This chain links TRBV6-4 with TRBJ1-2; D is perhaps TRBD1 (6 bases). V lost 0 bases to trimming and J lost 5 bases, with 7 bases between them. Germline CDR1 MRHNA, CDR2 SNTAGT. The length of the CDR3 is 13 residues. CDR3 amino acids: CASSDSRGYGYTF. The CDR3 DNA sequence: TGTGCCAGCAGTGACTCAAGGGGGTATGGCTACACCTTC.

The chain recombines TRBV28 with TRBJ2-1, with 7 bases fitting TRBD2. J gave up 6 bases and V 0 bases, and 8 bases lay outside the gene matches. The germline gives CDR1 MDHEN, CDR2 SYDVKM. This CDR3 has 16 amino acids. DNA of the CDR3: TGTGCCAGCAGTTTATGGAGCCTCAAGCGGGGCAATGAGCAGTTCTTC. It translates to CASSLWSLKRGNEQFF.

The sample holds a few counts of this clone. The chain combines TRBV6-2 or TRBV6-3 with TRBJ1-1, with no clear D. V was cut by 3 bases and J by 8 bases, with 10 bases left in between. Germline V lookup: CDR1 MNHEY, CDR2 SVGEGT. The CDR3 is 12 amino acids. CDR3 loop: CASSYSGYEAFF. The CDR3 nucleotides are TGTGCCAGCAGTTATTCGGGGTACGAAGCTTTCTTT.

The chain is built from TRBV7-2 and TRBJ1-1; 9 bases map to TRBD1. The CDR3 sequence is 15 residues long. The ends lost 5 bases at V and 5 bases at J; junction bases unmatched: 9. Germline loops: CDR1 SGHTA, CDR2 FQGNSA. This CDR3 reads CASSQGQGFVTEAFF. The CDR3 DNA follows: TGTGCCAGCAGCCAGGGACAGGGTTTTGTGACTGAAGCTTTCTTT.

The V call is TRBV6-5, the J call TRBJ1-1; maybe TRBD1 (5 bases). From germline, CDR1 is MNHEY and CDR2 SVGAGI. The CDR3 is 13 residues long. The V gene lost 2 bases and the J gene lost 4 bases, with 8 bases spanning the gap. The CDR3 sequence: CASSYRGGTEAFF. The CDR3 nucleotides are TGTGCCAGCAGTTACAGGGGTGGCACTGAAGCTTTCTTT.

This clone has only one observation. The chain combines TRBV6-2 or TRBV6-3 with TRBJ1-6; D call uncertain. V was shortened by 2 bases and J by 7 bases, with 12 bases between the two germline ends. The CDR3 length is 15 residues. From germline, CDR1 is MNHEY and CDR2 SVGEGT. The chain's CDR3 is CASSYDGKRNSPLHF. The CDR3 coding sequence is TGTGCCAGCAGTTACGATGGGAAAAGAAATTCACCCCTCCACTTT.